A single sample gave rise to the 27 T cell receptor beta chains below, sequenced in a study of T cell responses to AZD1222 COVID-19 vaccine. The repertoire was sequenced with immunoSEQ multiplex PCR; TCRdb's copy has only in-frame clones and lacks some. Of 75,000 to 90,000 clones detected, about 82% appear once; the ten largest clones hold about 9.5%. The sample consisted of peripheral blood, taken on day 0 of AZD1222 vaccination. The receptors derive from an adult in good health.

CDR3 residues: CAISGSTANTGELFF. Written as DNA, the CDR3 is TGTGCCATCAGTGGAAGTACCGCGAACACCGGGGAGCTGTTTTTT. The chain recombines TRBV10-3 with TRBJ2-2; D ambiguous. The V gene's germline CDR1 is ENHRY and CDR2 SYGVKD. This CDR3 is 15 amino acids long. The V gene lost 4 bases and the J gene lost 0 bases, with 9 bases spanning the gap.

The CDR3 sequence: CAQGTGFAGANVLTF. CDR3 DNA: TGTGCCCAGGGGACAGGGTTCGCTGGGGCCAACGTCCTGACTTTC. This sequence joins TRBV30 and TRBJ2-6; TRBD1 aligns across 9 bases. With V trimmed by 8 bases and J by 2 bases, 7 bases remained unmatched. The CDR3 is 15 residues long. Germline-derived CDR1 and CDR2 are GTSNPN and SVGIG (reference sequence).

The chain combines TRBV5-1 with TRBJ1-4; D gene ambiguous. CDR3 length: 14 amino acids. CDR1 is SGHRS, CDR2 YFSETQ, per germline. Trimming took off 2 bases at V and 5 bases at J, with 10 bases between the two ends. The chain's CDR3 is CASSLEPRNEKLFF. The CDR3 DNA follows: TGCGCCAGCAGCTTAGAGCCGAGGAATGAAAAACTGTTTTTT. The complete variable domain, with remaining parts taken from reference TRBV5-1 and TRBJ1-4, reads KAGVTQTPRYLIKTRGQQVTLSCSPISGHRSVSWYQQTPGQGLQFLFEYFSETQRNKGNFPGRFSGRQFSNSRSEMNVSTLELGDSALYLCASSLEPRNEKLFFGSGTQLSVL.

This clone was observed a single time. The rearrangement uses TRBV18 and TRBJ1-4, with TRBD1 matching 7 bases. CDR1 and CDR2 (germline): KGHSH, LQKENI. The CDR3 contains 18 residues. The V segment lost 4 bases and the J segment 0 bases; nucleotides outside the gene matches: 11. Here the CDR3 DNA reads TGTGCCAGCTCACGACGGACAGGAAGACTCGCAACTAATGAAAAACTGTTTTTT. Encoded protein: CASSRRTGRLATNEKLFF.

The CDR3 loop reads CASSYGDRAFGNTIYF. The CDR3 DNA reads TGTGCCAGCAGTTACGGGGACAGGGCATTCGGAAACACCATATATTTT. The rearrangement joins TRBV6-5 to TRBJ1-3; 9 bases align to TRBD1. Germline V gene lookup returns CDR1 MNHEY and CDR2 SVGAGI. J was trimmed by 4 bases and V by 2 bases; bases with no gene match: 6. This CDR3 is 16 amino acids long.

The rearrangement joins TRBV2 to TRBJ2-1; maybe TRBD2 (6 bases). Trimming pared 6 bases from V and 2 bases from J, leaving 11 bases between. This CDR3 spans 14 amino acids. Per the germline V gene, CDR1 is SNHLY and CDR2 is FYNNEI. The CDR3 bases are TGTGCCAGCAGAGGCGGGATGGCCTACAATGAGCAGTTCTTC. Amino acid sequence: CASRGGMAYNEQFF.

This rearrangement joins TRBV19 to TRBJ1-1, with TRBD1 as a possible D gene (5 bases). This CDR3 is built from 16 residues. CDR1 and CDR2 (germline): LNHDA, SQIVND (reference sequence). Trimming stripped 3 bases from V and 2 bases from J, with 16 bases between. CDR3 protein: CASSMGLLLRNTEAFF. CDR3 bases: TGTGCCAGTAGTATGGGGCTCCTGCTCCGCAACACTGAAGCTTTCTTT.

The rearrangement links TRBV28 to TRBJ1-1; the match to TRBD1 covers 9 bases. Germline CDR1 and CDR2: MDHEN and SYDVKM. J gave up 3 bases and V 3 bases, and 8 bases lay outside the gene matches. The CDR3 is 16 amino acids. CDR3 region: CASSLKWTGEDTEAFF. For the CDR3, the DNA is TGTGCCAGCAGTTTGAAGTGGACAGGGGAGGACACTGAAGCTTTCTTT.

CDR3: CASSPRQIMNTEAFF. The CDR3 region has the DNA TGTGCCAGTAGTCCACGACAGATTATGAACACTGAAGCTTTCTTT. This sequence joins TRBV19 and TRBJ1-1, with D perhaps TRBD1 (5 bases). Trimming cost V 5 bases and J 0 bases, with 13 bases left between them. Germline lookup yields CDR1 LNHDA and CDR2 SQIVND (reference sequence). The CDR3 extends over 15 amino acids.

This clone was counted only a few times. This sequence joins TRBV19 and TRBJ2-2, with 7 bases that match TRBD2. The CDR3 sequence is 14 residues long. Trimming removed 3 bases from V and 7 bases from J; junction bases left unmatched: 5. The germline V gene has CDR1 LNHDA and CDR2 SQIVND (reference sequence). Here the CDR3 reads CASSMREWGGELFF. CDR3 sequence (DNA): TGTGCCAGTAGTATGCGGGAGTGGGGCGGGGAGCTGTTTTTT.

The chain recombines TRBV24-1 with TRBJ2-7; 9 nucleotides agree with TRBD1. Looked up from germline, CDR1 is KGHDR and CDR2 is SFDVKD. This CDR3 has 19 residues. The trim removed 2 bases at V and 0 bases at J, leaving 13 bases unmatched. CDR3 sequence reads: CATSDSLRTGAKGSYEQYF. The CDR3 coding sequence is TGTGCCACCAGTGATTCCCTTCGGACAGGGGCGAAAGGCTCCTACGAGCAGTACTTC.

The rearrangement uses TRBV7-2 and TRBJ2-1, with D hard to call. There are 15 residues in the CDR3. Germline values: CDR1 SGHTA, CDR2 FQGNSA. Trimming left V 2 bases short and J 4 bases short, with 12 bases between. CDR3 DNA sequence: TGTGCCAGCAGCTTAAAGGTCGGACCTTACAATGAGCAGTTCTTC. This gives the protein CASSLKVGPYNEQFF.

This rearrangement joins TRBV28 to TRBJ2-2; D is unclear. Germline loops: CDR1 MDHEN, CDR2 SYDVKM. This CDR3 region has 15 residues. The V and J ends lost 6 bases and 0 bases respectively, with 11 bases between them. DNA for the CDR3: TGTGCCAGCAGGCTCGTTCGGCCGAACACCGGGGAGCTGTTTTTT. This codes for CASRLVRPNTGELFF.

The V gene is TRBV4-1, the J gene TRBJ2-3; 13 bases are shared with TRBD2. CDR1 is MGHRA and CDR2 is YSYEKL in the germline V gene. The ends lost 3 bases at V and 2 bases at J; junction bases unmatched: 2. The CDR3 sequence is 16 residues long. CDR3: CASSQGTSGTTDTQYF. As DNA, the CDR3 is TGCGCCAGCAGCCAGGGGACTAGCGGGACCACAGATACGCAGTATTTT.

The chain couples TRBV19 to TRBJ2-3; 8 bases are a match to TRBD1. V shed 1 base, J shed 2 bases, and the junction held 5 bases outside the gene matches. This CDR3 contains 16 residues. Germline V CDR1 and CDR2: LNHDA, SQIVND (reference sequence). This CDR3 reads CASSIARGLNTDTQYF. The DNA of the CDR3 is TGTGCCAGTAGTATAGCCAGGGGGCTCAACACAGATACGCAGTATTTT. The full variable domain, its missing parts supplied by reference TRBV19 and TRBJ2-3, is DGGITQSPKYLFRKEGQNVTLSCEQNLNHDAMYWYRQDPGQGLRLIYYSQIVNDFQKGDIAEGYSVSREKKESFPLTVTSAQKNPTAFYLCASSIARGLNTDTQYFGPGTRLTVL.

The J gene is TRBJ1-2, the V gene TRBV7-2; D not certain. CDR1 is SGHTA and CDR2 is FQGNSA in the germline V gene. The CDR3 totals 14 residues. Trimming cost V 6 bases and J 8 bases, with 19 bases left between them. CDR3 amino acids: CASSPNMGRGGYTF. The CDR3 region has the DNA TGTGCCAGCAGTCCGAACATGGGTAGAGGGGGCTACACCTTC.

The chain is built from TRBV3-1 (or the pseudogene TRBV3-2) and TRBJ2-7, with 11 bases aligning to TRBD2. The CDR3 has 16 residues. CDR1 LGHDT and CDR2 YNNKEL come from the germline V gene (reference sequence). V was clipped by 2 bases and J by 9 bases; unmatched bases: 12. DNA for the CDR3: TGTGCCAGCAGCCAATTCCATAGCGGGAGGGCCGTGGGGCAGTACTTC. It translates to CASSQFHSGRAVGQYF.

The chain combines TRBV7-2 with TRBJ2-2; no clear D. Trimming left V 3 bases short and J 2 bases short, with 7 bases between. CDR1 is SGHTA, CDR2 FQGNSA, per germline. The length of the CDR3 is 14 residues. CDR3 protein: CASSFGVNTGELFF. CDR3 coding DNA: TGTGCCAGCAGCTTCGGAGTAAACACCGGGGAGCTGTTTTTT. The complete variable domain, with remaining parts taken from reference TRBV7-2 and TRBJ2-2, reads GAGVSQSPSNKVTEKGKDVELRCDPISGHTALYWYRQSLGQGLEFLIYFQGNSAPDKSGLPSDRFSAERTGGSVSTLTIQRTQQEDSAVYLCASSFGVNTGELFFGEGSRLTVL.

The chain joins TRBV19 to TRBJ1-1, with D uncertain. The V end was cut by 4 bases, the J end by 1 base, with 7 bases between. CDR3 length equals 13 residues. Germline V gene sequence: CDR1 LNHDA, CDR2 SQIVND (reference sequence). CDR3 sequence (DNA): TGTGCCAGTAGTACTACGGGGAACACTGAAGCTTTCTTT. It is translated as CASSTTGNTEAFF.

CDR3 DNA: TGTGCCAGCAGCTTAGACGACAGGGGAGACTACACCTTC. Its protein is CASSLDDRGDYTF. The chain combines TRBV11-2 with TRBJ1-2, with 8 bases aligning to TRBD1. CDR3 length: 13 amino acids. The V and J ends lost 0 bases and 10 bases, in that order; junction bases with no gene match: 4. From germline, CDR1 is SGHAT and CDR2 FQNNGV.

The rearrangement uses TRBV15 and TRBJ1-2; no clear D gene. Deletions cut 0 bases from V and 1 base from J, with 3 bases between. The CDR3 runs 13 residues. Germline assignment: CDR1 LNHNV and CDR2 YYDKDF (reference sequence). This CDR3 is CATSRDINYGYTF. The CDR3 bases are TGTGCCACCAGCAGAGACATTAACTATGGCTACACCTTC.

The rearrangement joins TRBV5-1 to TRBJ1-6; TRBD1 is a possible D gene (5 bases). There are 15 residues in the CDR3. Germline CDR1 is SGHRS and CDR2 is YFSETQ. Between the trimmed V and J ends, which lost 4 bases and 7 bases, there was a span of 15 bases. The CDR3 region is CASSAMGQLNSPLHF. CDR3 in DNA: TGCGCCAGCAGCGCCATGGGGCAGCTAAATTCACCCCTCCACTTT.

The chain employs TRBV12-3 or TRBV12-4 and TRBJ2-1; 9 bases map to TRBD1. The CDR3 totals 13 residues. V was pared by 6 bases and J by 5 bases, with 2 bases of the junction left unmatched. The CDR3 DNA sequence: TGTGCCAGCAGGAGGACAGGGGACAATGAGCAGTTCTTC. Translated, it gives CASRRTGDNEQFF.

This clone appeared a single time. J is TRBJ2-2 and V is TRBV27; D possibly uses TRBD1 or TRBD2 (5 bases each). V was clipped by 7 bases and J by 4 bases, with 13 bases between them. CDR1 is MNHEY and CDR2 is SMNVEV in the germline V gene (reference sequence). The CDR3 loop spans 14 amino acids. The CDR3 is CASTPLGATGELFF. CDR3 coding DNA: TGTGCCAGCACCCCTCTCGGGGCCACCGGGGAGCTGTTTTTT.

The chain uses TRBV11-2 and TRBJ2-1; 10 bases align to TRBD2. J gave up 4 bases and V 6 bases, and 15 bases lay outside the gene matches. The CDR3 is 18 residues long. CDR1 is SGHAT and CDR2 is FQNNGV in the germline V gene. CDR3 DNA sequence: TGTGCCAGCAGTCCCAGCCAACTAGCGGGGACTCTTTACAATGAGCAGTTCTTC. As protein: CASSPSQLAGTLYNEQFF.

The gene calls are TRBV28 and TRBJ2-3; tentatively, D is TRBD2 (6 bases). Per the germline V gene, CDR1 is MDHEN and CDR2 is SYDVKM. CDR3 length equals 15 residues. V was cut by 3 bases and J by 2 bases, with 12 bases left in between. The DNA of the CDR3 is TGTGCCAGCAGTTTCCGGGACTGGATCACAGATACGCAGTATTTT. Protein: CASSFRDWITDTQYF.

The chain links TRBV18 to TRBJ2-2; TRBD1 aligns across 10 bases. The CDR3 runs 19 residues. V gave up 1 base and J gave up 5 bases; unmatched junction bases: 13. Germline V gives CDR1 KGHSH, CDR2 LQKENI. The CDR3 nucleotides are TGTGCCAGCTCACCACAGACCCCTTGGACAGGGGGTTCGACCGGGGAGCTGTTTTTT. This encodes CASSPQTPWTGGSTGELFF.